One and the same sample provided the 30 T cell receptor beta chains below, sequenced in a study of T cells in Graves' hyperthyroidism and ophthalmopathy. The investigators amplified TCR beta CDR3 regions from RNA transcripts. Using the HTBI primer set, a first-round RT-PCR was run on the TCR CDR3. TCRdb fed the multiplex PCR reads into MiXCR, producing one record per CDR3 protein. Altogether roughly 600,000 distinct CDR3 sequences are present, more than 14% being singletons, with the ten largest covering 12%. The sample taken for sequencing was blood. These receptors all stem from a woman aged 45-60 years with Graves' ophthalmopathy.

The gene calls are TRBV19 and TRBJ2-2; TRBD1 matches at 8 bases. The CDR3 contains 15 residues. V lost 7 bases and J lost 0; bases outside the gene matches: 4. Looked up from germline, CDR1 is LNHDA and CDR2 is SQIVND (reference sequence). This chain's CDR3 is CASTYRGANTGELFF. The CDR3 coding sequence is TGTGCCAGTACATACAGGGGGGCGAACACCGGGGAGCTGTTTTTT.

This clonotype appeared many times. The chain joins TRBV10-3 to TRBJ2-1; no firm D call. The V end lost 0 bases, the J end lost 7 bases, and 10 bases lay between the germline ends. CDR3 length: 14 residues. Germline values: CDR1 ENHRY, CDR2 SYGVKD. The CDR3 sequence: CAISESNVWNEQFF. DNA for the CDR3: TGTGCCATCAGTGAGTCGAATGTTTGGAATGAGCAGTTCTTC.

V gene TRBV6-2 or TRBV6-3 combines with J gene TRBJ2-5; maybe TRBD1 (5 bases). V was cut by 7 bases and J by 3 bases, with 21 bases left in between. Germline assignment: CDR1 MNHEY and CDR2 SVGEGT. CDR3 length: 16 residues. CDR3 loop: CASNPTPYRRKETQYF. The DNA of the CDR3 is TGTGCCAGCAACCCGACACCCTACAGGAGAAAAGAGACCCAGTACTTC.

The table lists this clonotype with many counts. V gene TRBV11-1 combines with J gene TRBJ1-1; D unclear. Germline loops: CDR1 SGHAT, CDR2 FQDESV (reference sequence). The CDR3 covers 14 residues. The V and J ends lost 5 bases and 4 bases respectively, with 14 bases between them. This CDR3 reads CASSERVYGTEAFF. The CDR3 DNA is TGTGCCAGCAGCGAAAGGGTATACGGCACTGAAGCTTTCTTT.

The V call is TRBV28, the J call TRBJ1-1, with 8 bases aligning to TRBD1. The V gene's germline CDR1 is MDHEN and CDR2 SYDVKM. The CDR3 totals 14 residues. V gave up 7 bases and J gave up 3 bases; unmatched junction bases: 7. The CDR3 loop is CASNPTGAYTEAFF. In nucleotides, the CDR3 is TGTGCCAGCAATCCGACAGGGGCCTACACTGAAGCTTTCTTT.

This clonotype was found many times. The rearrangement uses TRBV18 and TRBJ1-4; D ambiguous. The CDR3 spans 15 residues. Germline CDR1 KGHSH, CDR2 LQKENI. Deletions cut 3 bases from V and 4 bases from J, with 12 bases between. Here the CDR3 reads CASSPVGQSNEKLFF. For the CDR3, the DNA is TGTGCCAGCTCACCGGTCGGGCAGAGTAATGAAAAACTGTTTTTT.

A few counts support this clonotype. J is TRBJ2-7 and V is TRBV14; 9 bases agree with TRBD1. CDR1 and CDR2 (germline): SGHDN, FVKESK. This CDR3 is built from 16 residues. Trimming cost V 4 bases and J 4 bases; bases outside gene matches: 11. The CDR3 region is CASSRPGLGQGYEQYF. DNA for the CDR3: TGTGCCAGCAGCCGACCAGGCCTTGGACAGGGGTACGAGCAGTACTTC.

This clonotype was recorded many times. The chain carries TRBV10-3 and TRBJ2-7, with 9 positions matching TRBD2. Per the germline V gene, CDR1 is ENHRY and CDR2 is SYGVKD. Trimming cost V 4 bases and J 6 bases; bases outside gene matches: 7. CDR3 size: 14 residues. The CDR3 sequence: CAISVGNSGSEQYF. The CDR3 DNA reads as TGTGCCATCAGTGTCGGCAATAGCGGGAGCGAGCAGTACTTC.

As for this clonotype: The junction differs from germline at one of its ends, possibly a read error. The rearrangement uses TRBV9 and TRBJ1-1; no clear D gene. CDR1 SGDLS and CDR2 YYNGEE come from the germline V gene. The CDR3 spans 15 residues. The CDR3 nucleotides read TGTGCCAGCAGCGTAGAGGAGGGTCGGAACACTGAGGCTTTCTTT. Protein sequence: CASSVEEGRNTEAFF.

This clonotype has ten or more counts. CDR3 coding DNA: TGTGCCAGCAGCCCCGATATAGCGGGAGTTGCGGATACGCAGTATTTT. It encodes CASSPDIAGVADTQYF. The gene calls are TRBV7-9 and TRBJ2-3; 9 positions match TRBD2. There are 16 residues in the CDR3. Germline values: CDR1 SEHNR, CDR2 FQNEAQ (reference sequence). V shed 5 bases and J 6 bases; nucleotides not matched to a gene: 12. Supplemented by reference TRBV7-9 and TRBJ2-3, the full variable domain reads DTGVSQNPRHKITKRGQNVTFRCDPISEHNRLYWYRQTLGQGPEFLTYFQNEAQLEKSRLLSDRFSAERPKGSFSTLEIQRTEQGDSAMYLCASSPDIAGVADTQYFGPGTRLTVL.

This clonotype was found many times. The rearrangement uses TRBV10-3 and TRBJ2-3; the match to TRBD2 covers 9 bases. The trim removed 10 bases at V and 5 bases at J, leaving 13 bases unmatched. Germline values: CDR1 ENHRY, CDR2 SYGVKD. The CDR3 covers 15 residues. This chain's CDR3 is CATKGAAGGRDTQYF. The CDR3 DNA is TGTGCCACCAAAGGGGCAGCGGGAGGAAGAGATACGCAGTATTTT.

This clonotype was detected ten times or more. This chain connects TRBV2 to TRBJ1-1; D gene unclear. V was trimmed by 0 bases and J by 1 base, leaving 18 bases between them. CDR3 length: 18 amino acids. CDR1 and CDR2 (germline): SNHLY, FYNNEI. DNA of the CDR3: TGTGCCAGCAGTGAAGCTGCTGTACGGGAGCGGCGGAACACTGAAGCTTTCTTT. Protein product: CASSEAAVRERRNTEAFF. The full variable domain, its missing parts supplied by reference TRBV2 and TRBJ1-1, is EPEVTQTPSHQVTQMGQEVILRCVPISNHLYFYWYRQILGQKVEFLVSFYNNEISEKSEIFDDQFSVERPDGSNFTLKIRSTKLEDSAMYFCASSEAAVRERRNTEAFFGQGTRLTVV.

V gene TRBV6-2 or TRBV6-3 combines with J gene TRBJ2-2, with 9 bases matching TRBD1. Germline V gene data show CDR1 as MNHEY and CDR2 as SVGEGT. The CDR3 totals 15 residues. The ends lost 4 bases at V and 4 bases at J; junction bases unmatched: 4. The CDR3 reads CASSFGQGTTGELFF. The CDR3 DNA reads TGTGCCAGCAGTTTCGGACAGGGGACCACCGGGGAGCTGTTTTTT.

The CDR3 here is CASSTSDGGYEQYF. DNA of the CDR3: TGTGCCAGTAGTACAAGCGACGGGGGATACGAGCAGTACTTC. The J gene is TRBJ2-7, the V gene TRBV19; TRBD2 might be the D (6 bases). Germline V CDR1 and CDR2: LNHDA, SQIVND (reference sequence). This CDR3 contains 14 residues. Trimming took off 4 bases at V and 4 bases at J, with 14 bases between the two ends. The full variable domain, rest sourced from reference TRBV19 and TRBJ2-7, is DGGITQSPKYLFRKEGQNVTLSCEQNLNHDAMYWYRQDPGQGLRLIYYSQIVNDFQKGDIAEGYSVSREKKESFPLTVTSAQKNPTAFYLCASSTSDGGYEQYFGPGTRLTVT.

This clonotype was counted at least ten times. The rearrangement joins TRBV3-1 to TRBJ2-1, with 11 bases fitting TRBD2. CDR3 length: 15 residues. The germline V gene encodes CDR1 LGHDT and CDR2 YNNKEL (reference sequence). V dropped 2 bases and J dropped 8; count of bases not matched to a gene: 5. The CDR3 protein is CASSQPGLAVYEQFF. The CDR3 region has the DNA TGTGCCAGCAGCCAACCGGGACTAGCGGTCTATGAGCAGTTCTTC.

J is TRBJ1-2 and V is TRBV19; TRBD1 matches at 10 bases. Germline V lookup: CDR1 LNHDA, CDR2 SQIVND (reference sequence). There are 14 residues in the CDR3. V lost 7 bases to trimming and J lost 3 bases; unmatched junction nucleotides: 5. CDR3 coding DNA: TGTGCCAGTACCCGGACAGGGGGTCACTATGGCTACACCTTC. This gives the protein CASTRTGGHYGYTF.

This clonotype has a count of ten or more. The chain employs TRBV7-9 and TRBJ2-1; no firm D call. Germline V gene data show CDR1 as SEHNR and CDR2 as FQNEAQ (reference sequence). Trimming shortened V by 3 bases and J by 9 bases, and 12 bases separated the two germline ends. The CDR3 totals 13 residues. The CDR3 DNA follows: TGTGCCAGCAGCTTCCCCCTAGGCGGTGAGCAGTTCTTC. This codes for CASSFPLGGEQFF.

The chain joins TRBV2 to TRBJ1-4, with D unclear. The germline V gene has CDR1 SNHLY and CDR2 FYNNEI. CDR3 size: 15 residues. V dropped 3 bases and J dropped 7 bases, with 15 bases sitting between them. The chain's CDR3 is CASSDSRPDVEKLFF. Here the CDR3 DNA reads TGTGCCAGCAGTGATTCCCGTCCGGACGTTGAAAAACTGTTTTTT.

This clonotype has a count of ten or more. The V gene is TRBV11-2, the J gene TRBJ2-3; D might be TRBD1 (6 bases). Germline-derived CDR1 and CDR2 are SGHAT and FQNNGV. V was clipped by 5 bases and J by 2 bases, with 11 bases between them. This CDR3 is built from 14 residues. CDR3 loop: CASSPGQPTDTQYF. In DNA, the CDR3 is TGTGCCAGCAGCCCCGGACAGCCCACAGATACGCAGTATTTT.

The table lists this clonotype with many counts. Here the CDR3 reads CASSPSGTGTLYEQFF. The DNA of the CDR3 is TGTGCCAGCTCACCATCCGGGACAGGGACTCTTTATGAGCAGTTCTTC. The chain uses TRBV18 and TRBJ2-1, with TRBD1 matching over 9 bases. The ends lost 2 bases at V and 8 bases at J; junction bases unmatched: 10. The V gene's germline CDR1 is KGHSH and CDR2 LQKENI. This CDR3 spans 16 amino acids.

Many counts were recorded for this clonotype. The V gene is TRBV12-3 or TRBV12-4, the J gene TRBJ2-5, with a weak D call TRBD1 (5 bases). The V end was cut by 8 bases, the J end by 6 bases, with 13 bases between. The CDR3 totals 12 residues. The CDR3 bases are TGTGCCAGCGGGGCGGAGTTGAAGACCCAGTACTTC. It yields the protein CASGAELKTQYF.

This clonotype was seen repeatedly, ten times or more. The rearrangement links TRBV11-2 to TRBJ2-7, with D tentatively TRBD1 (5 bases). Germline V gives CDR1 SGHAT, CDR2 FQNNGV. Deletions cut 1 base from V and 6 bases from J, with 13 bases between. The CDR3 totals 14 residues. The CDR3 loop reads CASSLGQGRAEQYF. DNA for the CDR3: TGTGCCAGCAGCTTAGGGCAGGGTAGGGCCGAGCAGTACTTC.

A few counts support this clonotype. This chain joins TRBV12-3 or TRBV12-4 and TRBJ2-1; no definite D call. The CDR3 sequence is 13 residues long. Trimming left V 4 bases short and J 9 bases short, with 13 bases between. The CDR3 DNA is TGTGCCAGCAGTTCGGGCTCCCAGATTGAGCAGTTCTTC. It codes for CASSSGSQIEQFF.

The table lists this clonotype with a few counts. This chain links TRBV12-3 or TRBV12-4 with TRBJ1-3; 8 bases are shared with TRBD1. The length of the CDR3 is 14 residues. The ends lost 6 bases at V and 6 bases at J; junction bases unmatched: 7. The chain's CDR3 is CASRLTGAVNTIYF. In nucleotides, the CDR3 is TGTGCCAGCAGATTGACAGGGGCGGTAAACACCATATATTTT.

This clonotype has ten or more counts. V and J are TRBV19 and TRBJ1-2, with D tentatively TRBD1 (6 bases). Between the trimmed V and J ends, which lost 5 bases and 4 bases, there was a span of 11 bases. The germline V gene encodes CDR1 LNHDA and CDR2 SQIVND (reference sequence). The CDR3 contains 13 residues. The CDR3: CASSDTGSYGYTF. The CDR3 coding sequence is TGTGCCAGTAGTGACACAGGGTCCTATGGCTACACCTTC. Together with reference TRBV19 and TRBJ1-2, the CDR3 gives the full variable domain: DGGITQSPKYLFRKEGQNVTLSCEQNLNHDAMYWYRQDPGQGLRLIYYSQIVNDFQKGDIAEGYSVSREKKESFPLTVTSAQKNPTAFYLCASSDTGSYGYTFGSGTRLTVV.

This chain joins TRBV3-1 and TRBJ1-5, with TRBD1 as a possible D gene (6 bases). Germline CDR1 is LGHDT and CDR2 is YNNKEL (reference sequence). The V and J ends lost 3 bases and 4 bases respectively, with 13 bases between them. The CDR3 totals 15 residues. The CDR3 DNA follows: TGTGCCAGCAGCCAGACCGTAGGACAGAATCAGCCCCAGCATTTT. It yields the protein CASSQTVGQNQPQHF.

This clonotype appeared once. One end of the junction fails to match germline, which may point to a read error. The chain combines TRBV6-2 or TRBV6-3 with TRBJ2-5; D remains ambiguous. Germline-derived CDR1 and CDR2 are MNHEY and SVGEGT. This CDR3 has 13 amino acids. CDR3 loop: CASSNSARETQYF. The CDR3 DNA reads as TGTGCCAGCAGTAACTCGGCCCGGGAGACCCAGTACTTC.

The chain recombines TRBV20-1 with TRBJ2-3; 9 positions match TRBD2. V trimming: 0 bases; J trimming: 5 bases; junction bases outside the gene matches: 6. This CDR3 has 15 residues. The V gene's germline CDR1 is DFQATT and CDR2 SNEGSKA (reference sequence). CDR3: CSAREGSGSKDTQYF. The CDR3 bases are TGCAGTGCTAGAGAAGGTAGCGGGAGTAAAGATACGCAGTATTTT.

This clonotype has at least ten counts. This chain uses TRBV12-5 with TRBJ1-1, with D unclear. This CDR3 is 13 amino acids long. The V and J ends lost 6 bases and 5 bases respectively, with 13 bases between them. CDR1 LGHNT and CDR2 FRNRAP come from the germline V gene. The DNA for the CDR3 is TGTGCTAGTGGCCAAGAGGGTGGAACTGAAGCTTTCTTT. Translating it yields CASGQEGGTEAFF.

This clonotype was seen ten or more times. V is TRBV7-8 and J is TRBJ2-1, with 11 bases fitting TRBD2. The CDR3 sequence is 13 residues long. Germline CDR1 is SGHVS and CDR2 is FQNEAQ. V trimming: 8 bases; J trimming: 7 bases; junction bases outside the gene matches: 4. The CDR3 protein is CASVLAGGNEQFF. The CDR3 DNA sequence: TGTGCCAGCGTCTTAGCGGGAGGGAATGAGCAGTTCTTC.